This T cell receptor beta chain was identified in a study of blood T cell repertoires in COVID-19. For the study at large: Some COVID-19 samples were acute and others convalescent; all came from the United States, Italy and Spain. Nucleic acid was either cDNA or gDNA, and it came from T cells, B-cell-depleted T cells, or PBMCs.

Original processing methods: Amplification with reference gene primers provided the estimates of nucleated cell counts. TCRdb's table, derived via immunoSEQ multiplex PCR, lists solely in-frame clones and lacks some. The V and J calls and clone size are taken from that table; D and trimming were inferred from the DNA. The table includes about 260,000 clones, about 90% detected once. The Seattle patients joined while their infection was active and were tracked longitudinally afterward. The sample taken for sequencing was peripheral blood. This receptor was obtained from a person aged 18 to 35 with COVID-19, enrolled during active disease.

This CDR3 is CASSLTGGDSPLHF. CDR3 DNA sequence: TGTGCCAGCAGTTTAACGGGGGGGGATTCACCCCTCCACTTT. The J gene is TRBJ1-6, the V gene TRBV27; D is possibly TRBD1 (5 bases). CDR1 and CDR2 from the germline V gene are MNHEY and SMNVEV (reference sequence). This CDR3 has 14 amino acids. V dropped 2 bases and J dropped 8 bases, with 10 bases sitting between them.